Below, 4 T cell receptor beta chains from the same sample are listed, as sequenced in a study of T cell clonality in common variable immunodeficiency. Their antigens are not known. TCRdb keeps only in-frame clones here, not all; method: immunoSEQ multiplex PCR. The sample contains 30,000 to 40,000 clones, none of them singletons. Findings and limits, study-wide: Fewer deletions and N-nucleotide insertions were reportedly seen in common variable immunodeficiency TCR beta sequences.

The sequenced sample consisted of peripheral blood mononuclear cells. The receptors come from a human donor with common variable immunodeficiency.

This clone occurred a few times. The read falls 3 residues short of the CDR3 end, and the missing part is taken from the germline J gene. The rearrangement uses TRBV11-3 and TRBJ2-3; 7 nucleotides match TRBD1. Germline lookup yields CDR1 SGHNT and CDR2 YENEEA. The CDR3 has 13 residues. The CDR3 loop is CASSSPGQHAQYF. The sequenced part of the CDR3 DNA is TGTGCCAGCAGCTCCCCGGGACAGCACGCG.

With regard to this clone: Sequencing ends 3 residues short of the CDR3 end; the germline J gene provides the rest. The chain combines TRBV19 with TRBJ1-6, with 7 bases matching TRBD1. The J segment lost 10 bases and the V segment lost 0 bases, leaving 6 bases of the junction unmatched. The germline gives CDR1 LNHDA, CDR2 SQIVND (reference sequence). The CDR3 totals 15 residues. This CDR3 reads CASSIDRDSRSPLHF. The DNA read from the CDR3 is TGTGCCAGTAGTATAGACCGGGACAGTCGGTCACCC.

This clone was detected a few times. The CDR3 end is not reached by the read, which stops 3 residues before it; the germline J gene fills it in. This rearrangement joins TRBV30 to TRBJ2-7; TRBD1 matches 9 bases. The CDR3 has 14 amino acids. The trim removed 6 bases at V and 3 bases at J, leaving 9 bases unmatched. Germline V gene sequence: CDR1 GTSNPN, CDR2 SVGIG (reference sequence). The sequenced CDR3 bases are TGTGCCTGCCACCCGCGACAGGGGGACTACGAG. Translation: CACHPRQGDYE. The full CDR3 reads CACHPRQGDYEQYF.

This clone was observed a few times. The CDR3 extends 3 residues past the end of the read, so its final part is completed from the germline J gene. This sample includes further DNA sequences coding for the same CDR3. The chain combines TRBV2 with TRBJ1-5; tentative D call: TRBD1 (5 bases). The CDR3 runs to 14 residues. Germline CDR1 and CDR2: SNHLY and FYNNEI. V lost 4 bases, J lost 4 bases, and 11 bases lay in between. Partial CDR3 DNA: TGTGCCAGCAGTGTAGGACAAGGGAATCAGCCC. Amino acid sequence: CASSVGQGNQP. The CDR3, in full, reads CASSVGQGNQPQHF.